This section outlines one T cell receptor (beta chain) sequence together with its context. The antigen is undetermined. Profiling relied on immunoSEQ multiplex PCR, and the TCRdb table lists in-frame clones only, not all of them. Seen here are some 490,000 clones, more than 65% observed once, and the top ten hold roughly 13%. This CDR3 has 15 residues. Trimming at V came to 3 bases and at J to 3 bases, leaving 6 bases not matched to a gene. Germline assignment: CDR1 LNHDA and CDR2 SQIVND (reference sequence). These data come from a study of shared clonotypes between healthy human individuals. Whole-study results and caveats: Enrolling few donors narrowed the genetic and exposure-history diversity that was represented.

Sequenced input: PBMCs. V usage is TRBV19 and J usage is TRBJ2-7; TRBD2 agrees at 9 bases. The origin of this receptor is a woman aged 40 to 50 in good health. Some clones in this sample may be carry-over from other donors' samples. CDR3 bases: TGTGCCAGTAGTATTAGCGGGAGAGCCCACTACGAGCAGTACTTC. This translates into CASSISGRAHYEQYF.